This T cell receptor beta chain was sequenced in a study of blood T cell repertoires in COVID-19. Across the whole study: Donors in the United States, Italy and Spain gave samples during acute or convalescent COVID-19. The cDNA or gDNA used as material had been derived from T cells, B-cell-depleted T cells, or PBMCs.

Assignment of participants to cohorts was predicated upon participant-reported clinical history. CDR1 is KGHSH, CDR2 LQKENI, per germline. The CDR3 has 18 residues. The junction had 19 bases not matched to a gene; V was cut back by 6 bases and J by 9 bases. Sequencing used immunoSEQ multiplex PCR; TCRdb keeps in-frame clones, though not all of them. The repertoire has fewer than 250,000 clones, roughly 77% of them found once; the top ten carry about a sixth. The J gene is TRBJ1-6, the V gene TRBV18; 8 nucleotides line up with TRBD1. The sample comprised PBMCs or T cells enriched from blood (not recorded which). The receptor was isolated from a woman aged 45-59 years with acute COVID-19. CDR3 sequence reads: CASSARGSWDRLISPLHF. The CDR3 bases are TGTGCCAGCTCTGCTCGGGGATCGTGGGACAGGCTTATTTCACCCCTCCACTTT.